This TCR beta chain originates from a study of blood T cells in healthy people across ages. Trimming took off 3 bases at V and 3 bases at J, with 13 bases between the two ends. The CDR3 contains 15 residues. Germline CDR1 reads SGHDN; CDR2 reads FVKESK. A second PCR of 7 to 11 cycles used a sample-barcoded 5' primer and a J-beta primer mix. From the 5' RACE reads, TCRdb called clonotypes with MiXCR, one entry per CDR3 protein. Of about 1.8 million distinct CDR3 sequences in the sample, 49% were seen once. The receptor's source is a middle-aged woman in good health. The chain combines TRBV14 with TRBJ2-3; D gene unclear. The material sequenced was blood. CDR3 protein: CASSHRALSTDTQYF. DNA for the CDR3: TGTGCCAGCAGCCACCGGGCCCTTAGTACAGATACGCAGTATTTT.